Below, 17 T cell receptor beta chains from the same sample are listed, as sequenced in a study of cytomegalovirus exposure and HLA in healthy donors. The PCR used 60 Vbeta and 13 Jbeta primers. Sequenced by immunoSEQ multiplex PCR; TCRdb stores in-frame clones only, minus some. The data hold approximately 150,000 clones, with just over 70% observed a single time. Sequenced material: PBMCs. These receptors were taken from a human donor in good health.

For this clone: The sample contains more than one DNA sequence encoding this CDR3. This chain connects TRBV5-1 to TRBJ2-7; 8 nucleotides match TRBD1. Germline CDR1 SGHRS, CDR2 YFSETQ. This CDR3 is built from 14 residues. V lost 3 bases and J lost 2; bases outside the gene matches: 4. This chain's CDR3 is CASSSGQGPYEQYF. The CDR3 DNA reads as TGCGCCAGCAGCTCAGGACAGGGTCCCTACGAGCAGTACTTC.

CDR3 coding DNA: TGTGCCAGCAGCCACACAGGGGTAAACACTGAAGCTTTCTTT. Its protein product is CASSHTGVNTEAFF. The rearrangement links TRBV16 to TRBJ1-1, with TRBD1 matching 7 bases. CDR3 length: 14 residues. V lost 3 bases, J lost 2 bases, and 3 bases stayed unmatched. Germline-derived CDR1 and CDR2 are KGHSY and FQNENV.

The CDR3 DNA follows: TGTGCCAGCAGTGAATCCGGGACAATGAACACTGAAGCTTTCTTT. The encoded protein is CASSESGTMNTEAFF. The chain couples TRBV25-1 to TRBJ1-1; a weak D match, TRBD1 (6 bases). The CDR3 runs 15 residues. V shed 1 base and J shed 0 bases, with 9 bases lying between them. Looked up from germline, CDR1 is MGHDK and CDR2 is SYGVNS.

This chain links TRBV5-4 with TRBJ2-3; the D is unclear. CDR1 and CDR2 from the germline V gene are SGHNT and YYREEE (reference sequence). The CDR3 is 13 amino acids. V gave up 4 bases and J gave up 4 bases, with 10 bases separating them. The CDR3 region is CASSQVSADTQYF. DNA of the CDR3: TGTGCCAGCAGCCAGGTGTCGGCAGATACGCAGTATTTT.

A few counts support this clone. This chain links TRBV9 with TRBJ2-1; D is unresolved. V lost 1 base, J lost 4 bases, and 9 bases lay in between. The V gene's germline CDR1 is SGDLS and CDR2 YYNGEE. The CDR3 totals 14 residues. The CDR3, as DNA: TGTGCCAGCAGCGTACAGGCAGATTACAATGAGCAGTTCTTC. Translated: CASSVQADYNEQFF.

J is TRBJ2-3 and V is TRBV7-8, with 11 nucleotides matching TRBD2. Germline V gives CDR1 SGHVS, CDR2 FQNEAQ. The CDR3 has 14 residues. J was trimmed by 4 bases and V by 6 bases; bases with no gene match: 3. The CDR3 DNA reads as TGTGCCAGCAGGACTAGCGGGGTTTCAGATACGCAGTATTTT. Protein product: CASRTSGVSDTQYF.

This chain links TRBV6-5 with TRBJ1-1; D not resolved. Germline CDR1 is MNHEY and CDR2 is SVGAGI. This CDR3 has 13 amino acids. Trimming removed 2 bases from V and 5 bases from J, with 9 bases in between. The CDR3 loop is CASSYPGGTEAFF. Written as DNA, the CDR3 is TGTGCCAGCAGTTACCCCGGCGGTACTGAAGCTTTCTTT.

This chain joins TRBV29-1 and TRBJ1-1; D gene unclear. Trimming cost V 6 bases and J 1 base, with 9 bases left between them. Germline V gene sequence: CDR1 SQVTM, CDR2 ANQGSEA. This CDR3 is built from 12 residues. The CDR3 DNA sequence: TGCAGCGTACAGAGTCCGAACACTGAAGCTTTCTTT. Protein: CSVQSPNTEAFF.

The rearrangement links TRBV27 to TRBJ2-2; weak D call: TRBD1 (5 bases). The CDR3 sequence is 14 residues long. Germline assignment: CDR1 MNHEY and CDR2 SMNVEV (reference sequence). V was trimmed by 2 bases and J by 5 bases, leaving 9 bases between them. The CDR3 loop reads CASSLPGYTGELFF. The CDR3 region has the DNA TGTGCCAGCAGTTTACCAGGGTATACCGGGGAGCTGTTTTTT.

This chain uses TRBV29-1 with TRBJ1-1; tentative D call: TRBD1 (5 bases). V was clipped by 4 bases and J by 11 bases, with 17 bases between them. There are 12 residues in the CDR3. The germline V gene has CDR1 SQVTM and CDR2 ANQGSEA. The CDR3 spells CSVVLGVCEAFF. CDR3 DNA: TGCAGCGTTGTTTTAGGGGTTTGCGAGGCTTTCTTT. Full variable domain (outside the CDR3, taken from reference TRBV29-1 and TRBJ1-1): SAVISQKPSRDICQRGTSLTIQCQVDSQVTMMFWYRQQPGQSLTLIATANQGSEATYESGFVIDKFPISRPNLTFSTLTVSNMSPEDSSIYLCSVVLGVCEAFFGQGTRLTVV.

The rearrangement uses TRBV11-1 and TRBJ2-7; TRBD2 agrees at 13 bases. CDR3 length: 18 residues. V dropped 1 base and J dropped 5; count of bases not matched to a gene: 11. The germline V gene encodes CDR1 SGHAT and CDR2 FQDESV (reference sequence). The CDR3 protein is CASSLVGLAGAPRDEQYF. CDR3 nucleotides: TGTGCCAGCAGCTTAGTTGGACTAGCGGGGGCCCCGAGGGACGAGCAGTACTTC.

This sequence joins TRBV7-2 and TRBJ2-4; 7 nucleotides align to TRBD2. Germline CDR1 SGHTA, CDR2 FQGNSA. The CDR3 has 15 amino acids. V trimming: 5 bases; J trimming: 6 bases; junction bases outside the gene matches: 10. CDR3 sequence reads: CASSPSAGDLNIQYF. The CDR3 DNA reads TGTGCCAGCAGCCCTTCTGCGGGGGACTTAAACATTCAGTACTTC.

This clone was detected only once. The rearrangement joins TRBV12-5 to TRBJ1-2; 9 nucleotides match TRBD1. CDR3 length equals 15 residues. Per germline, CDR1 LGHNT and CDR2 FRNRAP. After removal of 1 base from V and 4 bases from J, the junction contained 4 bases not matched to a gene. CDR3 sequence: CASGLGDREGYGYTF. The CDR3 nucleotides are TGTGCTAGTGGTTTGGGGGACAGGGAGGGCTATGGCTACACCTTC.

The gene calls are TRBV27 and TRBJ1-1, with 8 nucleotides matching TRBD1. Germline-derived CDR1 and CDR2 are MNHEY and SMNVEV (reference sequence). The J segment lost 2 bases and the V segment lost 5 bases, leaving 10 bases of the junction unmatched. This CDR3 contains 16 residues. DNA of the CDR3: TGTGCCAGCAGTCCCCGGCAGGGGGCGGGAAACACTGAAGCTTTCTTT. It is translated as CASSPRQGAGNTEAFF.

The chain has TRBV4-1 and TRBJ2-2; D is possibly TRBD2 (5 bases). V was clipped by 5 bases and J by 5 bases, with 18 bases between them. The CDR3 length is 16 residues. Per germline, CDR1 MGHRA and CDR2 YSYEKL. The CDR3 region has the DNA TGCGCCAGCAGCTCCCCGACGAGGGTGGGTACCGGGGAGCTGTTTTTT. Amino acids: CASSSPTRVGTGELFF.

This chain joins TRBV5-4 and TRBJ1-2, with TRBD1 matching over 8 bases. Germline V gene lookup returns CDR1 SGHNT and CDR2 YYREEE (reference sequence). Unmatched junction bases numbered 10, after V lost 5 bases and J lost 4 bases. The CDR3 runs to 15 residues. Here the CDR3 reads CASSPDRGRSYGYTF. The CDR3 region has the DNA TGTGCCAGCAGTCCCGACAGGGGACGGTCCTATGGCTACACCTTC.

This chain joins TRBV7-9 and TRBJ2-4; tentatively, D is TRBD2 (6 bases). Looked up from germline, CDR1 is SEHNR and CDR2 is FQNEAQ (reference sequence). The CDR3 runs 14 residues. V was shortened by 1 base and J by 8 bases, with 12 bases between the two germline ends. The CDR3 is CASSLVLGGDIQYF. As DNA, the CDR3 is TGTGCCAGCAGCTTAGTGCTCGGAGGGGACATTCAGTACTTC.